The text below deals with one T cell receptor (beta chain). Its antigen remains unidentified. These data originate in a study of identical twins. Points from the study as a whole: Not following the same donors, the study drew its conclusions from cross-sectional statistical analysis. The authors noted that invariant MAIT and iNKT cells could partly confound zero-insertion analyses.

CDR3 size: 14 residues. Germline V gene sequence: CDR1 MNHEY, CDR2 SMNVEV (reference sequence). The V gene lost 3 bases and the J gene lost 2 bases, with 11 bases spanning the gap. TCRdb re-analysed the 5' RACE reads in MiXCR, keeping a single row per CDR3 protein. The table records about 490,000 distinct CDR3 sequences, 13% to 15% of them present only once. A further study also used this sample, focusing on yellow fever vaccine responses in identical twins.

This TCR was sampled from a woman aged 18 to 35 in good health. The sequencing input was CD4+ T cells sorted from blood. This chain connects TRBV27 to TRBJ2-7, with D maybe TRBD2 (6 bases). The CDR3 region has the DNA TGTGCCAGCAGTTTCCGGACTACAACCTACGAGCAGTACTTC. Amino acid sequence: CASSFRTTTYEQYF.